What follows are 29 T cell receptor beta chains derived from one specimen sequenced in a study of T cells in narcolepsy. Clones were sequenced by immunoSEQ multiplex PCR, and TCRdb holds only the in-frame ones, with some missing. The repertoire holds about 40,000 clones, 88% seen once, with 1% to 1.5% in the top ten. The sample consisted of CD45RA- memory CD4+ T cells from PBMCs. The receptors originated from a human donor with narcolepsy.

The chain couples TRBV18 to TRBJ2-5, with TRBD2 identical over 9 bases. Trimming removed 5 bases from V and 5 bases from J; junction bases left unmatched: 3. The CDR3 is 13 residues long. Germline V gene sequence: CDR1 KGHSH, CDR2 LQKENI. The CDR3 coding sequence is TGTGCCAGCTCAGGACTAGCGTCGGAGACCCAGTACTTC. This encodes CASSGLASETQYF.

This clone was found once. The chain combines TRBV30 with TRBJ1-6; TRBD1 might be the D (6 bases). Germline V gene lookup returns CDR1 GTSNPN and CDR2 SVGIG (reference sequence). The CDR3 loop spans 16 amino acids. V gave up 2 bases and J gave up 7 bases, with 18 bases separating them. The CDR3 region is CAWSRSTGWGNSPLHF. Here the CDR3 DNA reads TGTGCCTGGAGTAGGTCAACAGGGTGGGGGAATTCACCCCTCCACTTT.

This chain uses TRBV30 with TRBJ1-1; D possibly corresponds to TRBD1 (6 bases). V was cut by 8 bases and J by 3 bases, with 22 bases left in between. Germline V gives CDR1 GTSNPN, CDR2 SVGIG (reference sequence). The CDR3 covers 15 residues. CDR3 bases: TGTGCCGGGGGGGCGGGACCGGGGGCCGACACTGAAGCTTTCTTT. Protein: CAGGAGPGADTEAFF.

This chain uses TRBV2 with TRBJ2-2; TRBD2 aligns across 9 bases. Germline trimming cut 2 bases from V and 4 bases from J; bases unmatched to any gene: 11. The germline CDR1 and CDR2 sequences are SNHLY and FYNNEI. The CDR3 length is 18 residues. The CDR3 region is CASSEITVGGGGTGELFF. The DNA of the CDR3 is TGTGCCAGCAGTGAAATTACTGTCGGCGGGGGGGGCACCGGGGAGCTGTTTTTT.

This clone showed up just a few times. V is TRBV4-1 and J is TRBJ2-2, with TRBD2 matching 7 bases. Per the germline V gene, CDR1 is MGHRA and CDR2 is YSYEKL. V lost 2 bases, J lost 5 bases, and 5 bases stayed unmatched. This CDR3 has 15 amino acids. The CDR3 spells CASSQPWEGTGELFF. For the CDR3, the DNA is TGCGCCAGCAGCCAACCTTGGGAGGGAACCGGGGAGCTGTTTTTT.

The CDR3 nucleotides are TGTGCCAGCACCTTAAGACAGGGGGCCACTGAAGCTTTCTTT. Translation: CASTLRQGATEAFF. The chain couples TRBV5-5 to TRBJ1-1; 10 positions agree with TRBD1. This CDR3 has 14 amino acids. Germline CDR1 SGHKS, CDR2 YYEKEE (reference sequence). Trimming at V came to 6 bases and at J to 4 bases, leaving 6 bases not matched to a gene.

This clone was found a few times. The chain recombines TRBV27 with TRBJ2-2, with TRBD2 identical over 7 bases. The CDR3 loop spans 16 amino acids. Unmatched junction bases numbered 9, after V lost 3 bases and J lost 5 bases. From germline, CDR1 is MNHEY and CDR2 SMNVEV (reference sequence). The CDR3 nucleotides read TGTGCCAGCAGTTTGAGTCCGGTAGCGGGTACCGGGGAGCTGTTTTTT. Residues: CASSLSPVAGTGELFF.

DNA for the CDR3: TGTGCCAGCAGTACTTACCCGGGACAGGAGGGGAGTCAGCCCCAGCATTTT. Its translation: CASSTYPGQEGSQPQHF. The V call is TRBV7-9, the J call TRBJ1-5; TRBD1 matches at 8 bases. Germline lookup yields CDR1 SEHNR and CDR2 FQNEAQ (reference sequence). The CDR3 runs to 17 residues. The trim removed 6 bases at V and 6 bases at J, leaving 16 bases unmatched.

This clone is judged medium-sized. The chain has TRBV7-2 and TRBJ1-3; D ambiguous. The CDR3 runs to 14 residues. The germline CDR1 and CDR2 sequences are SGHTA and FQGNSA. V shed 3 bases and J shed 2 bases, with 8 bases lying between them. The CDR3 reads CASSFLTPGNTIYF. CDR3 bases: TGTGCCAGCAGCTTTCTGACGCCTGGAAACACCATATATTTT.

The gene calls are TRBV5-1 and TRBJ2-1, with no clear D. The germline V and J ends were trimmed by 2 bases and 8 bases, with 5 bases remaining between them. In germline, CDR1 is SGHRS, CDR2 YFSETQ. There are 11 residues in the CDR3. CDR3 nucleotide sequence: TGCGCCAGCAGCTTTGCCCATGAGCAGTTCTTC. Encoded protein: CASSFAHEQFF. Full variable domain (outside the CDR3, taken from reference TRBV5-1 and TRBJ2-1): KAGVTQTPRYLIKTRGQQVTLSCSPISGHRSVSWYQQTPGQGLQFLFEYFSETQRNKGNFPGRFSGRQFSNSRSEMNVSTLELGDSALYLCASSFAHEQFFGPGTRLTVL.

The gene calls are TRBV6-4 and TRBJ1-1, with TRBD1 as a possible D gene (6 bases). Trimming took 6 bases from V and 4 from J, leaving 15 bases between them. CDR1 is MRHNA and CDR2 is SNTAGT in the germline V gene. The CDR3 is 14 amino acids. The CDR3 sequence is CASRFEQGATEAFF. The CDR3 DNA follows: TGTGCCAGCAGATTCGAACAGGGAGCCACTGAAGCTTTCTTT.

The V call is TRBV5-4, the J call TRBJ1-5; D is uncertain. Trimming took 4 bases from V and 11 from J, leaving 25 bases between them. The CDR3 contains 16 residues. CDR1 and CDR2 (germline): SGHNT, YYREEE (reference sequence). The CDR3 is CASSPDPGLGSGTQHF. The CDR3 DNA reads TGTGCCAGCAGCCCGGACCCCGGACTCGGATCGGGTACCCAGCATTTT.

The chain has TRBV5-6 and TRBJ2-7; D is unclear. Trimming removed 4 bases from V and 3 bases from J, with 5 bases in between. Germline V gene data show CDR1 as SGHDT and CDR2 as YYEEEE. The CDR3 is 11 residues long. The CDR3 protein is CASSRSYEQYF. CDR3 DNA: TGTGCCAGCAGCCGCAGCTACGAGCAGTACTTC.

The chain links TRBV25-1 to TRBJ1-4; D is unclear. Germline CDR1 is MGHDK and CDR2 is SYGVNS. There are 14 residues in the CDR3. Trimming removed 3 bases at V and 8 bases at J, with 13 bases between. The CDR3 nucleotides are TGTGCCAGCAGTGATGGAGGAGTGGGGGAAAAACTGTTTTTT. It encodes CASSDGGVGEKLFF. Filled out from reference TRBV25-1 and TRBJ1-4, the complete variable domain reads EADIYQTPRYLVIGTGKKITLECSQTMGHDKMYWYQQDPGMELHLIHYSYGVNSTEKGDLSSESTVSRIRTEHFPLTLESARPSHTSQYLCASSDGGVGEKLFFGSGTQLSVL.

The chain links TRBV6-6 to TRBJ2-1, with TRBD1 identical over 11 bases. V dropped 5 bases and J dropped 6; count of bases not matched to a gene: 9. Germline V gives CDR1 MNHNY, CDR2 SVGAGI (reference sequence). This CDR3 comprises 16 residues. For the CDR3, the DNA is TGTGCCAGCAGTCAAGGACAGGGGGCTTCTCTCAATGAGCAGTTCTTC. Translated: CASSQGQGASLNEQFF.

In DNA form, the CDR3 reads TGTGCCAGCAGCTTAGGGGCGGGGACGGTGAATTCACCCCTCCACTTT. This gives the protein CASSLGAGTVNSPLHF. The chain joins TRBV7-8 to TRBJ1-6; possible D gene TRBD1, 5 bases. The germline V and J ends were trimmed by 1 base and 7 bases, with 14 bases remaining between them. Germline loops: CDR1 SGHVS, CDR2 FQNEAQ. CDR3 length: 16 amino acids.

The chain combines TRBV27 with TRBJ1-2; the D is unclear. V lost 6 bases and J lost 4, with 9 bases in between. Per the germline V gene, CDR1 is MNHEY and CDR2 is SMNVEV (reference sequence). This CDR3 is 12 amino acids long. The CDR3 sequence: CASRGPGYGYTF. For the CDR3, the DNA is TGTGCCAGCAGGGGCCCGGGCTATGGCTACACCTTC.

The rearrangement links TRBV6-5 to TRBJ1-3; no reliable D call. Trimming removed 6 bases from V and 4 bases from J, with 13 bases in between. Germline CDR1 and CDR2: MNHEY and SVGAGI. This CDR3 spans 14 amino acids. For the CDR3, the DNA is TGTGCCAGCAGCCCCGGTGACCCAGGAAACACCATATATTTT. Translation gives CASSPGDPGNTIYF.

The chain employs TRBV5-1 and TRBJ2-5, with D tentatively TRBD2 (5 bases). This CDR3 has 14 residues. Germline CDR1 reads SGHRS; CDR2 reads YFSETQ. Trimming removed 1 base from V and 1 base from J, with 8 bases in between. CDR3 coding DNA: TGCGCCAGCAGCTTGATGGGAGCCCAAGAGACCCAGTACTTC. This codes for CASSLMGAQETQYF.

The chain recombines TRBV7-2 with TRBJ2-5; D is undetermined. Germline V lookup: CDR1 SGHTA, CDR2 FQGNSA. The V gene lost 11 bases and the J gene lost 4 bases, with 20 bases spanning the gap. The CDR3 spans 14 residues. In DNA form, the CDR3 reads TGTGCCTCCAAGGCAAGGACCAGCTTAGAGACCCAGTACTTC. The encoded protein is CASKARTSLETQYF.

This rearrangement joins TRBV19 to TRBJ2-3; possible D gene TRBD1, 5 bases. With 4 bases removed from V and 3 bases from J, the gap between germline ends came to 26 bases. The CDR3 has 19 residues. CDR1 is LNHDA and CDR2 is SQIVND in the germline V gene (reference sequence). The CDR3 DNA is TGTGCCAGTAGTAGTGCAGGGCGGCATCTCTCCGATACAACAGATACGCAGTATTTT. This codes for CASSSAGRHLSDTTDTQYF.

The rearrangement joins TRBV4-2 to TRBJ1-2; D remains unclear. Trimming removed 0 bases at V and 5 bases at J, with 10 bases between. CDR1 and CDR2 (germline): LGHNA, YNFKEQ. The CDR3 runs to 14 residues. DNA for the CDR3: TGTGCCAGCAGCCAAGACTCCTCCTCTTATGGCTACACCTTC. Protein sequence: CASSQDSSSYGYTF.

The V and J genes are TRBV6-6 and TRBJ1-1; TRBD1 is a possible D gene (6 bases). CDR3 length: 12 amino acids. Germline lookup yields CDR1 MNHNY and CDR2 SVGAGI (reference sequence). V lost 2 bases to trimming and J lost 7 bases, with 8 bases between them. CDR3 loop: CASSYGQIEAFF. The CDR3 DNA follows: TGTGCCAGCAGTTACGGACAGATTGAAGCTTTCTTT.

V gene TRBV6-5 combines with J gene TRBJ2-7, with a tentative D call TRBD1 (6 bases). V lost 0 bases and J lost 5, with 14 bases in between. Germline lookup yields CDR1 MNHEY and CDR2 SVGAGI. The CDR3 totals 15 residues. The CDR3 here is CASSYSSRGENEQYF. The CDR3 nucleotides read TGTGCCAGCAGTTACTCTTCCAGGGGCGAGAACGAGCAGTACTTC.

The J gene is TRBJ1-3, the V gene TRBV14; tentatively, D is TRBD1 (5 bases). There are 14 residues in the CDR3. Germline assignment: CDR1 SGHDN and CDR2 FVKESK. The V gene lost 3 bases and the J gene lost 6 bases, with 12 bases spanning the gap. CDR3 nucleotide sequence: TGTGCCAGCAGCCATCAGGGCTTCGAAAACACCATATATTTT. It codes for CASSHQGFENTIYF.

This chain links TRBV28 with TRBJ2-7; TRBD2 might be the D (5 bases). Germline V gene lookup returns CDR1 MDHEN and CDR2 SYDVKM. The CDR3 is 15 residues long. Deletions cut 4 bases from V and 3 bases from J, with 16 bases between. The CDR3 loop reads CASSSVRVGLYEQYF. CDR3 sequence (DNA): TGTGCCAGCAGTTCCGTCCGGGTCGGACTCTACGAGCAGTACTTC.

The chain links TRBV5-1 to TRBJ2-3, with D perhaps matching TRBD2 (6 bases). The V end lost 4 bases, the J end lost 2 bases, and 14 bases lay between the germline ends. This CDR3 is built from 15 residues. Germline V gives CDR1 SGHRS, CDR2 YFSETQ. The CDR3 region is CASSKGLINTDTQYF. As DNA, the CDR3 is TGCGCCAGCAGCAAGGGACTGATAAACACAGATACGCAGTATTTT.

The count of this clone is one. The chain uses TRBV30 and TRBJ1-2; tentatively, D is TRBD1 (5 bases). Trimming pared 4 bases from V and 1 base from J, leaving 10 bases between. This CDR3 is 13 amino acids long. The V gene's germline CDR1 is GTSNPN and CDR2 SVGIG (reference sequence). This chain's CDR3 is CAWMAGSNYGYTF. The CDR3 nucleotides are TGTGCCTGGATGGCAGGGAGTAACTATGGCTACACCTTC.

There are a few counts of this clone. The chain couples TRBV4-3 to TRBJ2-5, with D unclear. The CDR3 length is 14 residues. Looked up from germline, CDR1 is LGHNA and CDR2 is YSLEER. The V end lost 0 bases, the J end lost 9 bases, and 14 bases lay between the germline ends. The CDR3, as DNA: TGCGCCAGCAGCCAAGATGCGTCCAGCCCGGCCCAGTACTTC. As protein: CASSQDASSPAQYF.